This T cell receptor (beta chain) derives from a study of neoadjuvant anti-PD-1 for oral cavity cancer. The time point here: after neoadjuvant nivolumab, at surgical resection. Looked up from germline, CDR1 is SGHNT and CDR2 is YYREEE (reference sequence). The CDR3 contains 15 residues. Trimming took 4 bases from V and 6 from J; bases not matched to a gene: 12. The method was immunoSEQ multiplex PCR; TCRdb's version includes in-frame clones alone and lacks a portion of them. The profile shows some 22,000 clones, roughly a quarter of them singletons. The clonotype originates from a person between 35 and 79 years old with oral cavity squamous cell carcinoma. The V gene is TRBV5-4, the J gene TRBJ2-7, with TRBD1 matching over 8 bases. Source: tumor tissue, taken after nivolumab (anti-PD-1) treatment. CDR3 loop: CASSPRQGAYSEQYF. The CDR3 bases are TGTGCCAGCAGCCCCAGGCAGGGGGCGTACTCCGAGCAGTACTTC.